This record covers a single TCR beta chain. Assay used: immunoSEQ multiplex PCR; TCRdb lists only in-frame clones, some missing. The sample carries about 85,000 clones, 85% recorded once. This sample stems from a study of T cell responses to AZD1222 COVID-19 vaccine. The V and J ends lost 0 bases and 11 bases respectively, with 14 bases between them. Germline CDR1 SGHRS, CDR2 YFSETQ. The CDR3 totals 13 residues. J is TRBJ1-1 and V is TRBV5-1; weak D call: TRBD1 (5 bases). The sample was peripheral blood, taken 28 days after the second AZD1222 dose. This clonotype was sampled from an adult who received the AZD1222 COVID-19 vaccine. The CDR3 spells CASSLVLGGEAFF. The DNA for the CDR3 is TGCGCCAGCAGCTTGGTACTGGGGGGTGAGGCTTTCTTT.